The 32 T cell receptor beta chains listed next were all sequenced from one sample in a study of CD8+CD57+ T cells in acquired aplastic anemia. Genomic DNA was employed as the template in profiling TCR beta VDJ and CDR3. From the reads, TCRdb called clonotypes with MiXCR, one entry per CDR3 protein. The sample lists approximately 170,000 distinct CDR3 sequences; approximately 44% were seen once. Whoever was chosen for sequencing had shown CD8+CD57+ cell expansion by flow cytometry. Material for sequencing was sorted CD4+, CD8+, or CD8+CD57+ T cells (not recorded which) from PBMCs. These receptors were collected from a human donor with aplastic anemia.

This clonotype occurred many times. The rearrangement links TRBV19 to TRBJ1-2, with 9 positions matching TRBD1. Germline lookup yields CDR1 LNHDA and CDR2 SQIVND (reference sequence). The J segment lost 2 bases and the V segment lost 9 bases, leaving 7 bases of the junction unmatched. CDR3 length equals 14 residues. DNA of the CDR3: TGTGCCAGCAGCCCGGGACAGGGAAACTATGGCTACACCTTC. Its protein is CASSPGQGNYGYTF.

A single count supports this clonotype. This rearrangement joins TRBV2 to TRBJ2-3, with 8 nucleotides matching TRBD2. Germline loops: CDR1 SNHLY, CDR2 FYNNEI. This CDR3 has 14 residues. J lost 4 bases, V lost 7 bases, and 7 bases had no gene match. CDR3 bases: TGTGCCAGCAAACCGGGACTAGGGGCAGATACGCAGTATTTT. It yields the protein CASKPGLGADTQYF.

V gene TRBV10-3 combines with J gene TRBJ2-7; 7 bases align to TRBD1. Germline-derived CDR1 and CDR2 are ENHRY and SYGVKD. The V segment lost 8 bases and the J segment 6 bases; nucleotides outside the gene matches: 16. The CDR3 sequence is 15 residues long. CDR3 loop: CAIDQHGQGVSEQYF. CDR3 DNA: TGTGCCATCGATCAGCATGGGCAGGGGGTAAGCGAGCAGTACTTC.

The V call is TRBV7-3, the J call TRBJ1-2; D is undetermined. Trimming stripped 2 bases from V and 4 bases from J, with 14 bases between. This CDR3 contains 15 residues. Germline V gene lookup returns CDR1 SGHTA and CDR2 FQGTGA. CDR3 sequence reads: CASSLDPVLIYGYTF. As DNA, the CDR3 is TGTGCCAGCAGCTTAGACCCTGTCCTTATCTATGGCTACACCTTC.

This clonotype was picked up many times. The rearrangement joins TRBV4-3 to TRBJ1-6; tentative D call: TRBD1 (5 bases). CDR3 size: 18 residues. Germline-derived CDR1 and CDR2 are LGHNA and YSLEER. Deletions cut 0 bases from V and 9 bases from J, with 21 bases between. This chain's CDR3 is CASSQEIIAAGVSSPLHF. The CDR3 DNA reads TGCGCCAGCAGCCAAGAGATCATAGCGGCGGGGGTTAGTTCACCCCTCCACTTT.

This clonotype has at least ten counts. J is TRBJ2-5 and V is TRBV6-5; a weak D match, TRBD1 (5 bases). Germline V gene data show CDR1 as MNHEY and CDR2 as SVGAGI. With 6 bases removed from V and 5 bases from J, the gap between germline ends came to 7 bases. CDR3 length equals 11 residues. Here the CDR3 reads CASSRDETQYF. As DNA, the CDR3 is TGTGCCAGCAGCAGGGATGAGACCCAGTACTTC.

This clonotype was counted only a few times. This rearrangement joins TRBV9 to TRBJ2-2, with no clear D. V shed 2 bases and J shed 7 bases, with 12 bases lying between them. The length of the CDR3 is 14 residues. CDR1 and CDR2 (germline): SGDLS, YYNGEE. In DNA, the CDR3 is TGTGCCAGCAGCGTGGGCGCGCTGATCGGGGAGCTGTTTTTT. This translates into CASSVGALIGELFF.

This clonotype was counted a few times. V gene TRBV7-8 combines with J gene TRBJ1-2, with a tentative D call TRBD1 (6 bases). With 1 base removed from V and 2 bases from J, the gap between germline ends came to 17 bases. This CDR3 region has 17 residues. The germline CDR1 and CDR2 sequences are SGHVS and FQNEAQ. The CDR3: CASSLVVRTVSNYGYTF. CDR3 nucleotides: TGTGCCAGCAGCTTAGTGGTTAGGACAGTATCGAACTATGGCTACACCTTC.

The chain couples TRBV29-1 to TRBJ2-7; 8 positions agree with TRBD1. The CDR3 loop spans 13 amino acids. Germline lookup yields CDR1 SQVTM and CDR2 ANQGSEA. The chain's CDR3 is CSATPDRAYEQYF. Written as DNA, the CDR3 is TGCAGTGCAACCCCGGACAGGGCCTACGAGCAGTACTTC.

As concerns this clonotype: The DNA is omitted, as the CDR3 cannot be located on it reliably, and the CDR3 follows TCRdb's listing. V is TRBV9 and J is TRBJ1-3. Looked up from germline, CDR1 is SGDLS and CDR2 is YYNGEE. The CDR3 has 13 amino acids, counting both end residues. This CDR3 is CASSVAPGNTICF.

The chain is built from TRBV7-9 and TRBJ2-5, with a weak D call TRBD2 (5 bases). V was cut by 5 bases and J by 5 bases, with 15 bases left in between. This CDR3 region has 14 residues. Germline CDR1 is SEHNR and CDR2 is FQNEAQ (reference sequence). CDR3: CASSPPGVGETQYF. Written as DNA, the CDR3 is TGTGCCAGCAGCCCCCCCGGGGTGGGGGAGACCCAGTACTTC.

This clonotype was observed a handful of times. V usage is TRBV19 and J usage is TRBJ1-2, with 8 bases lining up with TRBD1. J lost 8 bases, V lost 2 bases, and 4 bases had no gene match. This CDR3 spans 13 amino acids. Germline CDR1 reads LNHDA; CDR2 reads SQIVND (reference sequence). The DNA for the CDR3 is TGTGCCAGTAGTATACGACAGGGGATCGGCTACACCTTC. It translates to CASSIRQGIGYTF.

This clonotype was recorded a few times. The V gene is TRBV6-5, the J gene TRBJ1-3; D unresolved. The CDR3 is 15 residues long. CDR1 MNHEY and CDR2 SVGAGI come from the germline V gene. V was clipped by 11 bases and J by 6 bases, with 23 bases between them. CDR3 sequence reads: CAPLIGDLGENTIYF. DNA of the CDR3: TGTGCCCCCCTTATTGGGGATCTAGGCGAAAACACCATATATTTT.

This clonotype was seen a handful of times. The chain uses TRBV10-1 and TRBJ2-7; D might be TRBD2 (5 bases). Germline V gene data show CDR1 as WNHNN and CDR2 as SYGVQD (reference sequence). The CDR3 runs to 14 residues. Trimming took 2 bases from V and 2 from J, leaving 10 bases between them. The CDR3 region is CASSEILAPYEQYF. CDR3 nucleotides: TGCGCCAGCAGTGAGATTCTAGCCCCCTACGAGCAGTACTTC.

This chain connects TRBV10-3 to TRBJ1-2; 8 positions match TRBD1. Germline loops: CDR1 ENHRY, CDR2 SYGVKD. The CDR3 runs to 13 residues. V was clipped by 7 bases and J by 3 bases; unmatched bases: 4. The CDR3 protein is CAITSDRDYGYTF. CDR3 coding DNA: TGTGCCATCACCTCGGACAGGGACTATGGCTACACCTTC.

The gene calls are TRBV20-1 and TRBJ2-7; TRBD2 matches 8 bases. V trimming: 2 bases; J trimming: 3 bases; junction bases outside the gene matches: 3. CDR1 DFQATT and CDR2 SNEGSKA come from the germline V gene (reference sequence). The CDR3 extends over 13 amino acids. The DNA of the CDR3 is TGCAGTGCTAGACTAGCGGGCGACTACGAGCAGTACTTC. This translates into CSARLAGDYEQYF.

This clonotype was picked up one time. Relative to the germline gene, one junction end is altered; a read error may explain this. The chain employs TRBV19 and TRBJ1-5; no firm D call. The V gene's germline CDR1 is LNHDA and CDR2 SQIVND (reference sequence). This CDR3 has 10 amino acids. CDR3 sequence reads: CASNNRPQHF. The CDR3, as DNA: TGTGCCAGTAACAATCGGCCCCAGCATTTT.

Remarks on this clonotype: One end of the junction fails to match germline, which may point to a read error. The V gene is TRBV15, the J gene TRBJ1-6, with a weak D call TRBD1 (5 bases). The length of the CDR3 is 14 residues. From germline, CDR1 is LNHNV and CDR2 YYDKDF (reference sequence). This chain's CDR3 is CTTSRGRGASPLHF. CDR3 in DNA: TGTACCACCAGCAGAGGTAGGGGCGCTTCACCCCTCCACTTT.

The rearrangement links TRBV11-1 to TRBJ1-5, with TRBD1 matching 11 bases. V trimming: 3 bases; J trimming: 5 bases; junction bases outside the gene matches: 6. This CDR3 comprises 16 residues. From germline, CDR1 is SGHAT and CDR2 FQDESV (reference sequence). The CDR3 is CASSFPGQGDHQPQHF. The CDR3 nucleotides read TGTGCCAGCAGCTTTCCGGGACAGGGGGATCATCAGCCCCAGCATTTT.

This clonotype was detected only a few times. This CDR3 fails to terminate in the conserved phenylalanine or tryptophan, so it likely reflects a read error. This chain joins TRBV5-5 and TRBJ1-1, with 8 positions matching TRBD1. V lost 5 bases and J lost 1; bases outside the gene matches: 7. The germline V gene encodes CDR1 SGHKS and CDR2 YYEKEE (reference sequence). This CDR3 has 15 amino acids. This CDR3 reads CASSWGGTGNTEAFS. For the CDR3, the DNA is TGTGCCAGCAGTTGGGGGGGGACAGGGAACACTGAAGCTTTCTCT.

This clonotype came up many times. The gene calls are TRBV14 and TRBJ1-2, with a possible D match to TRBD1 (5 bases). The germline CDR1 and CDR2 sequences are SGHDN and FVKESK. The CDR3 totals 15 residues. V was clipped by 1 base and J by 5 bases, with 14 bases between them. CDR3 region: CASSQVGGLSYGYTF. CDR3 DNA sequence: TGTGCCAGCAGCCAAGTGGGGGGACTTTCTTATGGCTACACCTTC. The entire variable domain, with the rest obtained from reference TRBV14 and TRBJ1-2, is as follows: EAGVTQFPSHSVIEKGQTVTLRCDPISGHDNLYWYRRVMGKEIKFLLHFVKESKQDESGMPNNRFLAERTGGTYSTLKVQPAELEDSGVYFCASSQVGGLSYGYTFGSGTRLTVV.

This clonotype was counted ten times or more. The V and J genes are TRBV29-1 and TRBJ1-2; weak D call: TRBD1 (5 bases). Germline V gene sequence: CDR1 SQVTM, CDR2 ANQGSEA. The CDR3 spans 11 residues. Trimming removed 6 bases from V and 4 bases from J, with 9 bases in between. The CDR3 DNA reads as TGCAGCGTCTGGGGGTCCTATGGCTACACCTTC. Its protein product is CSVWGSYGYTF. Filled out from reference TRBV29-1 and TRBJ1-2, the complete variable domain reads SAVISQKPSRDICQRGTSLTIQCQVDSQVTMMFWYRQQPGQSLTLIATANQGSEATYESGFVIDKFPISRPNLTFSTLTVSNMSPEDSSIYLCSVWGSYGYTFGSGTRLTVV.

The genes are TRBV20-1 and TRBJ2-5; 9 bases match TRBD2. The CDR3 consists of 14 residues. Germline V gene lookup returns CDR1 DFQATT and CDR2 SNEGSKA (reference sequence). The V and J ends lost 3 bases and 1 base, in that order; junction bases with no gene match: 3. The CDR3 DNA is TGCAGTGCTAGGCGGACTAGCGCCCAAGAGACCCAGTACTTC. The encoded protein is CSARRTSAQETQYF.

Ten or more counts support this clonotype. This chain uses TRBV11-2 with TRBJ2-7; 9 nucleotides line up with TRBD1. The germline V gene has CDR1 SGHAT and CDR2 FQNNGV. V lost 4 bases and J lost 0; bases outside the gene matches: 7. The CDR3 is 16 amino acids. The CDR3 DNA follows: TGTGCCAGCAGCTACCGGCGGGACAGGGCCTCCTACGAGCAGTACTTC. Translating it yields CASSYRRDRASYEQYF.

V is TRBV7-2 and J is TRBJ1-2; 8 nucleotides line up with TRBD1. The CDR3 spans 15 residues. The V and J ends lost 5 bases and 6 bases, in that order; junction bases with no gene match: 11. Per the germline V gene, CDR1 is SGHTA and CDR2 is FQGNSA. For the CDR3, the DNA is TGTGCCAGCAGCCCCCAGACAGGGGCAGTGGATGGCTACACCTTC. Translating it yields CASSPQTGAVDGYTF.

The table lists this clonotype with many counts. The V gene is TRBV6-1, the J gene TRBJ2-7, with D possibly matching TRBD1 (5 bases). The CDR3 length is 13 residues. Trimming left V 6 bases short and J 0 bases short, with 9 bases between. The germline V gene has CDR1 MNHNS and CDR2 SASEGT. The CDR3 DNA reads as TGTGCCAGCAGACCAAGGGGCTCCTACGAGCAGTACGTC. It translates to CASRPRGSYEQYV.

The CDR3 DNA reads TGTGCCAGCAGCCCGACAGGGCGCGAGCAGTTCTTC. Amino acid sequence: CASSPTGREQFF. V is TRBV12-3 or TRBV12-4 and J is TRBJ2-1; 7 bases match TRBD1. V lost 6 bases and J lost 10; bases outside the gene matches: 6. CDR3 length: 12 residues.

In this sample, this clonotype turned up many times. The chain has TRBV7-2 and TRBJ2-3, with 9 bases lining up with TRBD2. Per germline, CDR1 SGHTA and CDR2 FQGNSA. The CDR3 contains 15 residues. The V gene end was trimmed by 3 bases and the J gene end by 4 bases; junction bases not matched to a gene: 5. CDR3 in amino acids: CASSFRGGVADTQYF. In nucleotides, the CDR3 is TGTGCCAGCAGCTTTCGCGGGGGGGTCGCAGATACGCAGTATTTT.

This chain uses TRBV2 with TRBJ2-3, with a weak D call TRBD2 (5 bases). The CDR3 length is 17 residues. V lost 4 bases, J lost 0 bases, and 17 bases lay in between. In germline, CDR1 is SNHLY, CDR2 FYNNEI. DNA for the CDR3: TGTGCCAGCAGTGGTAAAGCGGATATTCGTAGCACAGATACGCAGTATTTT. It translates to CASSGKADIRSTDTQYF.

The chain links TRBV19 to TRBJ2-3; TRBD1 aligns across 8 bases. CDR1 and CDR2 from the germline V gene are LNHDA and SQIVND (reference sequence). The CDR3 totals 14 residues. V lost 4 bases and J lost 6; bases outside the gene matches: 6. CDR3 coding DNA: TGTGCCAGTAGTACCGGACAGGGCGCGGATACGCAGTATTTT. It encodes CASSTGQGADTQYF.

This clonotype came up once. J is TRBJ2-7 and V is TRBV24-1, with 11 bases aligning to TRBD2. The CDR3 totals 16 residues. V was pared by 11 bases and J by 1 base, with 12 bases of the junction left unmatched. CDR1 and CDR2 (germline): KGHDR, SFDVKD. The CDR3 DNA reads TGTGCCAGCATTCCTAGGACTAGCGGGCCGTCCTACGAGCAGTACTTC. It translates to CASIPRTSGPSYEQYF.

This clonotype has a count of ten or more. The V gene is TRBV3-1, the J gene TRBJ1-2, with D unclear. Trimming took off 4 bases at V and 8 bases at J, with 17 bases between the two ends. This CDR3 comprises 14 residues. CDR1 and CDR2 from the germline V gene are LGHDT and YNNKEL (reference sequence). CDR3 region: CASSPSVRVGGYTF. The DNA of the CDR3 is TGTGCCAGCAGCCCAAGTGTAAGGGTTGGAGGCTACACCTTC. The full variable domain, its missing parts supplied by reference TRBV3-1 and TRBJ1-2, is DTAVSQTPKYLVTQMGNDKSIKCEQNLGHDTMYWYKQDSKKFLKIMFSYNNKELIINETVPNRFSPKSPDKAHLNLHINSLELGDSAVYFCASSPSVRVGGYTFGSGTRLTVV.